This TCR beta chain originates from a study of blood T cell repertoires in COVID-19. About the study: Spain, Italy and the United States supplied samples that represented acute and convalescent COVID-19.

The authors' processing: The assay estimated nucleated cells by amplifying reference gene primers. The repertoire was sequenced with immunoSEQ multiplex PCR; TCRdb's copy has only in-frame clones and lacks some. V, J and clone size were drawn from that table, and D and trimming were deduced from the DNA. The sample records approximately 200,000 clones, less than 90% being singletons. This CDR3 contains 15 residues. V was trimmed by 5 bases and J by 4 bases, leaving 17 bases between them. Per the germline V gene, CDR1 is MNHEY and CDR2 is SMNVEV (reference sequence). Participants came from roughly 24 US areas, aged roughly 18 to 90 years. Cohort placement rested on clinical history that participants reported themselves. The table lists this clone with a few counts.

Sequencing was done on a sample of PBMCs or T cells enriched from blood (not recorded which). This chain joins TRBV27 and TRBJ1-1; D not resolved. The TCR comes from a woman aged 30 to 39 who had been exposed to COVID-19. CDR3 bases: TGTGCCAGCAGTCCCCTGGTGAAGGCGGGCACTGAAGCTTTCTTT. It translates to CASSPLVKAGTEAFF.